This T cell receptor (beta chain) was sequenced during a study of T-cell memory formation after mild COVID-19. Study at large: TCR clusters largely stayed donor specific. Study conclusions and caveats: Cross-reactive memory apparently joined, as some responding clones appeared in pre-infection memory. Whereas later expanders leaned CD4+, clones contracting day 15 to 85 showed a balanced CD4/CD8 makeup.

The V end was cut by 1 base, the J end by 2 bases, with 18 bases between. This CDR3 spans 18 amino acids. Germline CDR1 reads LGHNA; CDR2 reads YSLEER. This clonotype has just a few counts. No antigen is known for it. TCRdb processed the 5' RACE reads anew with MiXCR; each CDR3 protein has one entry. Of 450,000 or so distinct CDR3 sequences in the sample, around 20% were seen once. The material sequenced was PBMCs or a T cell subset sorted from them (not recorded which). This receptor was obtained from an adult woman who had mild COVID-19 (a few samples of this study predate the infection). Cell type and time point are not known. V is TRBV4-3 and J is TRBJ2-1, with D perhaps TRBD1 or TRBD2 (5 bases each). The CDR3 sequence: CASSQAPVGDAAYNEQFF. CDR3 DNA: TGCGCCAGCAGCCAAGCCCCCGTCGGGGACGCCGCCTACAATGAGCAGTTCTTC.